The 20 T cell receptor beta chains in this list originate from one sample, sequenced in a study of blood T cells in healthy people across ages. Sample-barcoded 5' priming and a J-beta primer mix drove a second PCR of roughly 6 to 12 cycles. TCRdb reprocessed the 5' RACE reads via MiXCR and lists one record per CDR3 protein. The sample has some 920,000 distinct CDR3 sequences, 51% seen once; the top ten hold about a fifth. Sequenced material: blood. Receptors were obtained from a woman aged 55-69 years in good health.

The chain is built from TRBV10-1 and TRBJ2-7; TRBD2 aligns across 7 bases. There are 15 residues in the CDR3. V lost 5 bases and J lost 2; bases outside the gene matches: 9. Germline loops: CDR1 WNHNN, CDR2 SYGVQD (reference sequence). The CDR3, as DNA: TGCGCCAGCAGTCCTCTAGGGGAGGGTGCCTACGAGCAGTACTTC. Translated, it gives CASSPLGEGAYEQYF.

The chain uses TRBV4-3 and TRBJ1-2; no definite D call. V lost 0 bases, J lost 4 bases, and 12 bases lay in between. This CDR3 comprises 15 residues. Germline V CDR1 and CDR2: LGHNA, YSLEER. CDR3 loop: CASSQDVAAPYGYTF. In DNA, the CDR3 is TGCGCCAGCAGCCAAGATGTGGCCGCTCCCTATGGCTACACCTTC.

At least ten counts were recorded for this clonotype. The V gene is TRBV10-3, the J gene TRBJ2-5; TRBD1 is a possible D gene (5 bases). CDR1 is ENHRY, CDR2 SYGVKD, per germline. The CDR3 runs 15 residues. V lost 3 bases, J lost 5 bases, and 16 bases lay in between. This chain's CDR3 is CAISDPGLSRETQYF. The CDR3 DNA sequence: TGTGCCATCAGTGACCCAGGGCTCAGCAGGGAGACCCAGTACTTC.

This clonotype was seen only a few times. The CDR3 region is CASRNKGTLTDTQYF. CDR3 nucleotide sequence: TGTGCCAGCAGAAACAAAGGGACGTTGACAGATACGCAGTATTTT. The chain recombines TRBV2 with TRBJ2-3; perhaps D is TRBD1 or TRBD2 (5 bases each). The V end lost 6 bases, the J end lost 3 bases, and 16 bases lay between the germline ends. The CDR3 totals 15 residues. Germline V gene lookup returns CDR1 SNHLY and CDR2 FYNNEI.

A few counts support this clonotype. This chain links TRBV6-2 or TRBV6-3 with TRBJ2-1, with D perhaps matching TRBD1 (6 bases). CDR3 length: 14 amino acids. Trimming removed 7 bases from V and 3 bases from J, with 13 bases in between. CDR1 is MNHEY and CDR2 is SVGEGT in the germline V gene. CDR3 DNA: TGTGCCAGCAACCTAGGACAGCACTACAATGAGCAGTTCTTC. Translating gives CASNLGQHYNEQFF.

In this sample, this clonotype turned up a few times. The CDR3 DNA sequence: TGCGCCAGCAGCCAAGCCCTAGCGGGAGAACTCGATACGCAGTATTTT. This codes for CASSQALAGELDTQYF. The V gene is TRBV4-1, the J gene TRBJ2-3; TRBD2 matches 10 bases. The CDR3 covers 16 residues. Germline CDR1 reads MGHRA; CDR2 reads YSYEKL. V lost 1 base, J lost 6 bases, and 7 bases stayed unmatched.

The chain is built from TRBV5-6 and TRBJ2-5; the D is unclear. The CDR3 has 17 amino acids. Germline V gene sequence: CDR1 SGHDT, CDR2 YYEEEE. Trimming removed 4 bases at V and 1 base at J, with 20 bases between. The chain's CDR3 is CASSLSSWTGLQETQYF. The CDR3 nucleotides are TGTGCCAGCAGCCTGTCATCTTGGACGGGCCTCCAAGAGACCCAGTACTTC.

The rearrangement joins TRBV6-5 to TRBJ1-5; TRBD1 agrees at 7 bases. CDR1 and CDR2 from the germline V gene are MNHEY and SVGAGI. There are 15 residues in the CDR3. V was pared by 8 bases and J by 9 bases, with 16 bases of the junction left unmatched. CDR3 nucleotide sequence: TGTGCCAGCGGGAGGTCGGTGACAGGGAATGGGCCCCAGCATTTT. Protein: CASGRSVTGNGPQHF.

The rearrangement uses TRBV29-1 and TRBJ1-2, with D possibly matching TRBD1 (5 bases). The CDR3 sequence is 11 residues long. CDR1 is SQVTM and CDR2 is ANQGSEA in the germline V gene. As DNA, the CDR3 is TGCGGCGCCCCCACCCAGGGTGGCTACACCTTC. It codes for CGAPTQGGYTF.

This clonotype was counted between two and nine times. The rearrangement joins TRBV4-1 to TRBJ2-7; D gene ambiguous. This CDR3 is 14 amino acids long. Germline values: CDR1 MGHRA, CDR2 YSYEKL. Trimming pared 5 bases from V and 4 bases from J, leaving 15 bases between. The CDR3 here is CASSARPHAYEQYF. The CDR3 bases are TGCGCCAGCAGCGCTCGACCCCACGCTTACGAGCAGTACTTC.

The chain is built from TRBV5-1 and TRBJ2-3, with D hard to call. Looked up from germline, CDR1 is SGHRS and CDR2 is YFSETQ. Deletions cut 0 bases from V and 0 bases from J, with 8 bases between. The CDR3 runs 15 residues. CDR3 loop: CASSLEGHSTDTQYF. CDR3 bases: TGCGCCAGCAGCTTGGAGGGCCACAGCACAGATACGCAGTATTTT.

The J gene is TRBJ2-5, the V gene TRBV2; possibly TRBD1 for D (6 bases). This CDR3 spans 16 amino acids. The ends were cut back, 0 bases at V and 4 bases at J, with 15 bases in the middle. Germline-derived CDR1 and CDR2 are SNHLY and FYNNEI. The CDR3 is CASSEALGAGVETQYF. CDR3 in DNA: TGTGCCAGCAGTGAAGCGCTTGGGGCAGGGGTAGAGACCCAGTACTTC.

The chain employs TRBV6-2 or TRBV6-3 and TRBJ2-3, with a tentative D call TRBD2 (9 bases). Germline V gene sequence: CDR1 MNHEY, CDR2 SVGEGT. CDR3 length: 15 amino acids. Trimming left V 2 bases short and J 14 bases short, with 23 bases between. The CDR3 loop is CASSYDRGGGRALYF. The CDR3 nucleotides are TGTGCCAGCAGTTACGACAGGGGTGGCGGGAGGGCCTTGTATTTT.

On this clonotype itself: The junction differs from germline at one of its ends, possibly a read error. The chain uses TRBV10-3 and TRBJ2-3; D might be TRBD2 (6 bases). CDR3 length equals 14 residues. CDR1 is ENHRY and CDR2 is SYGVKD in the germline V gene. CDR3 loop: CAISTAGSTETQYF. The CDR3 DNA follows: TGTGCCATCAGTACCGCGGGAAGCACAGAGACGCAGTATTTT.

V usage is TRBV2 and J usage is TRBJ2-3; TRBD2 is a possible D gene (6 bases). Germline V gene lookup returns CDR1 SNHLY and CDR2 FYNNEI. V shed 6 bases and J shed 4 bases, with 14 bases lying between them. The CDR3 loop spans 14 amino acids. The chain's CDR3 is CASRDTWRADTQYF. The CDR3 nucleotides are TGTGCCAGCAGGGATACTTGGAGGGCAGATACGCAGTATTTT.

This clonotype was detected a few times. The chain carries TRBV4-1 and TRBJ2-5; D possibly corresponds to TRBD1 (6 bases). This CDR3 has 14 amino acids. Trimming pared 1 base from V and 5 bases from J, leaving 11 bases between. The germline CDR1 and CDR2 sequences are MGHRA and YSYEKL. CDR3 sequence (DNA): TGCGCCAGCAGCCAAGGGGGGCGTCCGGAGACCCAGTACTTC. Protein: CASSQGGRPETQYF.

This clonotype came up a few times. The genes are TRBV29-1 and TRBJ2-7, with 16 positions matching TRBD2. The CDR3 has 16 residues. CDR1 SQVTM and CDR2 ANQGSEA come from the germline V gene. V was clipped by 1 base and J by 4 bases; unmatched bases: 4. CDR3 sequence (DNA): TGCAGCGTTGAAGGGGGACTAGCGGGAGGGCCTTACGAGCAGTACTTC. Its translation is CSVEGGLAGGPYEQYF.

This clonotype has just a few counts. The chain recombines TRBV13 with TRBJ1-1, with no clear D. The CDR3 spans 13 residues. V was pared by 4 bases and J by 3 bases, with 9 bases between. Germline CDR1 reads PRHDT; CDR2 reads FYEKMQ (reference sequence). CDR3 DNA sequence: TGTGCCAGCAGCTCCCCTCTTGACACTGAAGCTTTCTTT. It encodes CASSSPLDTEAFF. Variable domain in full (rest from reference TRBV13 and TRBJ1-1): AAGVIQSPRHLIKEKRETATLKCYPIPRHDTVYWYQQGPGQDPQFLISFYEKMQSDKGSIPDRFSAQQFSDYHSELNMSSLELGDSALYFCASSSPLDTEAFFGQGTRLTVV.

The CDR3 DNA reads TGTGCCAGCGGAAAGAGGACCGTCGACACAGATACGCAGTATTTT. Translating gives CASGKRTVDTDTQYF. The chain joins TRBV7-9 to TRBJ2-3, with no clear D. Trimming took 8 bases from V and 2 from J, leaving 17 bases between them. Germline V CDR1 and CDR2: SEHNR, FQNEAQ (reference sequence). The CDR3 is 15 amino acids. The whole variable domain, remainder taken from reference TRBV7-9 and TRBJ2-3, is DTGVSQNPRHKITKRGQNVTFRCDPISEHNRLYWYRQTLGQGPEFLTYFQNEAQLEKSRLLSDRFSAERPKGSFSTLEIQRTEQGDSAMYLCASGKRTVDTDTQYFGPGTRLTVL.

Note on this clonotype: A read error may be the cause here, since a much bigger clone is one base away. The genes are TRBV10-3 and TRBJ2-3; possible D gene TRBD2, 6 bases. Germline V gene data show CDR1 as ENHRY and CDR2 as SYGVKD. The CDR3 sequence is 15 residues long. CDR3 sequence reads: CAFSDFGGNTDTQYF. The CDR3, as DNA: TGTGCCTTCAGTGACTTCGGCGGGAACACAGATACGCAGTATTTT.